This T cell receptor beta chain came from a study of cytomegalovirus exposure and HLA in healthy donors. Primers included in the PCR were 60 Vbeta and 13 Jbeta primers. Repertoires were generated with immunoSEQ multiplex PCR, while TCRdb's copy carries only in-frame clones and drops some. In all, the sample yields 170,000 or so clones. Sequencing was performed on PBMCs. The source of this sequence is a man aged 30 to 45 in good health and CMV-seronegative.

For the CDR3, the DNA is TGTGCCAGCAGCCGGGGCGGGAGGGAAGAGACCCAGTACTTC. Its translation is CASSRGGREETQYF. This chain links TRBV2 with TRBJ2-5, with 9 bases matching TRBD2. Losses at the gene ends were 6 bases for V and 3 bases for J; bases not matched to a gene: 5. CDR3 length: 14 residues. In germline, CDR1 is SNHLY, CDR2 FYNNEI.